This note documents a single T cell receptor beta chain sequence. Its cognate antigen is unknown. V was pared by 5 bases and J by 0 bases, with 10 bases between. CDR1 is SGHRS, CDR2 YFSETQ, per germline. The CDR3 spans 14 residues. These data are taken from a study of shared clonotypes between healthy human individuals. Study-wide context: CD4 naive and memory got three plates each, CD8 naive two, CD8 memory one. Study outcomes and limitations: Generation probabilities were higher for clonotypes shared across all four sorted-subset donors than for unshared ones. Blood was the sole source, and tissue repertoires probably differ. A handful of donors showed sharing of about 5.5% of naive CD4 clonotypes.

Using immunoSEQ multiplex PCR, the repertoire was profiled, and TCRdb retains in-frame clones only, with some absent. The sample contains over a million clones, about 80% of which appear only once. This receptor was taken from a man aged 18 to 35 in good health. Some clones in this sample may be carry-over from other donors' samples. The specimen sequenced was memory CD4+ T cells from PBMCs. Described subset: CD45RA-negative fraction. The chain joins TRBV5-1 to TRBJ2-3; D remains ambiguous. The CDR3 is CASSQVPSTDTQYF. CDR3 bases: TGCGCCAGCAGTCAAGTCCCTAGCACAGATACGCAGTATTTT.